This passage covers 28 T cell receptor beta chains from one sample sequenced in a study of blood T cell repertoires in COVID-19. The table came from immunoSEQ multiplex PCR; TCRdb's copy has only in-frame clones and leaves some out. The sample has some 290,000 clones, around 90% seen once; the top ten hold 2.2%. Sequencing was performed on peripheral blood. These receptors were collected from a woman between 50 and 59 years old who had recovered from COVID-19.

The DNA of the CDR3 is TGTGCCAGCAGTGAGACAGCGAACACCGGGGAGCTGTTTTTT. Translated, it gives CASSETANTGELFF. The chain joins TRBV6-1 to TRBJ2-2; a weak D match, TRBD1 (5 bases). V was clipped by 3 bases and J by 0 bases, with 5 bases between them. CDR1 and CDR2 from the germline V gene are MNHNS and SASEGT. This CDR3 contains 14 residues.

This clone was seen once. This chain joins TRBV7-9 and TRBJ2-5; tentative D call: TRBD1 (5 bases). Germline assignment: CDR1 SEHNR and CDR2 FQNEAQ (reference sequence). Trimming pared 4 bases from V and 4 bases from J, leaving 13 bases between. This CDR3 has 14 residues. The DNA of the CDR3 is TGTGCCAGCAGCTCATCCAGGGCTACAGAGACCCAGTACTTC. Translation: CASSSSRATETQYF.

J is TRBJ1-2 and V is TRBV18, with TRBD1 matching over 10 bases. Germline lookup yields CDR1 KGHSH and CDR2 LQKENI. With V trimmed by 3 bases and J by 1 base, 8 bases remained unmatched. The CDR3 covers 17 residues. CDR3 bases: TGTGCCAGCTCACCGTCACGGGACAGGGGCCATAACTATGGCTACACCTTC. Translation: CASSPSRDRGHNYGYTF.

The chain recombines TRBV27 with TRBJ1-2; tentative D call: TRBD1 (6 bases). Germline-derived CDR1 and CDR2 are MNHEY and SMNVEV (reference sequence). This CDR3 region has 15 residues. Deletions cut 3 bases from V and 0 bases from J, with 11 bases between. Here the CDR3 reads CASSFSWTANYGYTF. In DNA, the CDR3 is TGTGCCAGCAGTTTCTCCTGGACAGCTAACTATGGCTACACCTTC.

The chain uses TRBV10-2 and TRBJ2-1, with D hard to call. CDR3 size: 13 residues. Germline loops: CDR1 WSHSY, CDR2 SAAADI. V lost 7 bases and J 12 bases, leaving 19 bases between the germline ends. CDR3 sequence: CASTPTTQSLQFF. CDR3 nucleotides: TGCGCCAGCACCCCAACAACACAGTCTCTGCAGTTCTTC.

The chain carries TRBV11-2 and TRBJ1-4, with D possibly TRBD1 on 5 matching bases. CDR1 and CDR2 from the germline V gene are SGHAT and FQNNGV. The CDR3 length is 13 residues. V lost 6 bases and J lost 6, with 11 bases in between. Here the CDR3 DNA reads TGTGCCAGCAGTCGGGGGACGGATGAAAAACTGTTTTTT. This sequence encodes CASSRGTDEKLFF.

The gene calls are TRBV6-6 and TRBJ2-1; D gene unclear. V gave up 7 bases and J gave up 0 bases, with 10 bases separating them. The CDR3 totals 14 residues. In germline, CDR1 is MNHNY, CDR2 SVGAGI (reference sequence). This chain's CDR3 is CASTAVNSYNEQFF. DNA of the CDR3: TGTGCCAGCACGGCGGTTAACTCCTACAATGAGCAGTTCTTC.

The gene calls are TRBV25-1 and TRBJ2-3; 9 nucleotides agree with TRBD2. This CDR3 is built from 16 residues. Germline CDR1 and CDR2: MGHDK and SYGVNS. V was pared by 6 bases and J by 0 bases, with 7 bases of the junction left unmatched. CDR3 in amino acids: CASSGGAGGSTDTQYF. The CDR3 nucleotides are TGTGCCAGCAGCGGCGGAGCGGGGGGCAGCACAGATACGCAGTATTTT.

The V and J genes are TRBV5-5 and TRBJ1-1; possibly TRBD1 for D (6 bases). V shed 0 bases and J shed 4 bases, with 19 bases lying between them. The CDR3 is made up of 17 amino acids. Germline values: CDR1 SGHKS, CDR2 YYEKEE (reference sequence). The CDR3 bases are TGTGCCAGCAGCTTGGCCCCCCTAGGACAGCGGGGCACTGAAGCTTTCTTT. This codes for CASSLAPLGQRGTEAFF.

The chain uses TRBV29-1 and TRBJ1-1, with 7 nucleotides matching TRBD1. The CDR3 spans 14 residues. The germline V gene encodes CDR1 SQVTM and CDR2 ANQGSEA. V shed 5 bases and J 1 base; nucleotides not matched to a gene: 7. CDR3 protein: CSVLTGIGNTEAFF. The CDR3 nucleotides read TGCAGCGTTTTGACAGGGATTGGGAACACTGAAGCTTTCTTT. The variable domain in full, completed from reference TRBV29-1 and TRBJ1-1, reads SAVISQKPSRDICQRGTSLTIQCQVDSQVTMMFWYRQQPGQSLTLIATANQGSEATYESGFVIDKFPISRPNLTFSTLTVSNMSPEDSSIYLCSVLTGIGNTEAFFGQGTRLTVV.

Here the CDR3 reads CSVESAREAVGGADTQYF. CDR3 nucleotides: TGCAGCGTTGAATCTGCCAGGGAGGCGGTGGGCGGCGCAGATACGCAGTATTTT. The chain recombines TRBV29-1 with TRBJ2-3; TRBD2 might be the D (6 bases). The CDR3 runs 18 residues. CDR1 is SQVTM, CDR2 ANQGSEA, per germline. V shed 2 bases and J shed 4 bases, with 25 bases lying between them.

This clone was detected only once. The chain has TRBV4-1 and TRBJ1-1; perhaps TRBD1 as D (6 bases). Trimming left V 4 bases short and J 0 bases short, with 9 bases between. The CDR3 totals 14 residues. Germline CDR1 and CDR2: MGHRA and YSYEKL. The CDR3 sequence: CASSLYRVNTEAFF. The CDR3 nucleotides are TGCGCCAGCAGCCTTTACAGGGTGAACACTGAAGCTTTCTTT.

The CDR3, as DNA: TGTGCCAGCAGTGGGAGTCGGAGACAGGCCGAAGCTTTCTTT. Residues: CASSGSRRQAEAFF. The chain uses TRBV2 and TRBJ1-1; TRBD1 might be the D (6 bases). Germline V gene lookup returns CDR1 SNHLY and CDR2 FYNNEI. The CDR3 extends over 14 amino acids. The V and J ends lost 4 bases and 8 bases respectively, with 17 bases between them. Full variable domain (outside the CDR3, taken from reference TRBV2 and TRBJ1-1): EPEVTQTPSHQVTQMGQEVILRCVPISNHLYFYWYRQILGQKVEFLVSFYNNEISEKSEIFDDQFSVERPDGSNFTLKIRSTKLEDSAMYFCASSGSRRQAEAFFGQGTRLTVV.

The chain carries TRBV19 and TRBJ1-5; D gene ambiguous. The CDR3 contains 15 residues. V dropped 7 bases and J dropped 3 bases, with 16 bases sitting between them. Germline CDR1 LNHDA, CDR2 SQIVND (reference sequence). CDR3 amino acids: CASNVRRAYNQPQHF. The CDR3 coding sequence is TGTGCCAGTAACGTCCGGAGAGCCTACAATCAGCCCCAGCATTTT.

The CDR3 sequence is CASRRTGGNYEQYF. CDR3 nucleotides: TGTGCCAGTCGTCGGACAGGCGGAAACTACGAGCAGTACTTC. The V gene is TRBV28, the J gene TRBJ2-7; 7 positions agree with TRBD1. With V trimmed by 9 bases and J by 3 bases, 11 bases remained unmatched. Germline lookup yields CDR1 MDHEN and CDR2 SYDVKM. The CDR3 is 14 amino acids.

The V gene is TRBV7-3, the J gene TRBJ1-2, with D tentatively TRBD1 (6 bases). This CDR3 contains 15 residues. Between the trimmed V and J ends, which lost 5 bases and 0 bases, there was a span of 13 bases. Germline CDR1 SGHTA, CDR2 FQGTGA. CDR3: CASSHGQLSNYGYTF. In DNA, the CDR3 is TGTGCCAGCAGCCATGGACAGCTCTCTAACTATGGCTACACCTTC.

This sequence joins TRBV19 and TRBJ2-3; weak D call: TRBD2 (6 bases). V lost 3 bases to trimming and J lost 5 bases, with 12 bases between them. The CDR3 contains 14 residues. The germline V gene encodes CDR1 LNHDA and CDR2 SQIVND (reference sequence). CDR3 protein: CASSIDWGGDTQYF. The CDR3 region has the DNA TGTGCCAGTAGTATCGACTGGGGAGGAGATACGCAGTATTTT.

The CDR3 reads CASSLGRQGARSPLHF. The CDR3, as DNA: TGTGCCAGCAGCTTGGGCCGACAGGGGGCGAGATCACCCCTCCACTTT. The rearrangement links TRBV7-2 to TRBJ1-6; TRBD1 matches 10 bases. The CDR3 is made up of 16 amino acids. Trimming cost V 3 bases and J 10 bases; bases outside gene matches: 9. Germline CDR1 reads SGHTA; CDR2 reads FQGNSA.

The CDR3 DNA follows: TGCGCCAGCAGCCAAGAAGCTGGGAGGAACACTGAAGCTTTCTTT. This sequence encodes CASSQEAGRNTEAFF. V gene TRBV4-1 combines with J gene TRBJ1-1, with D unclear. The germline CDR1 and CDR2 sequences are MGHRA and YSYEKL. The V and J ends lost 0 bases and 1 base respectively, with 9 bases between them. This CDR3 contains 15 residues.

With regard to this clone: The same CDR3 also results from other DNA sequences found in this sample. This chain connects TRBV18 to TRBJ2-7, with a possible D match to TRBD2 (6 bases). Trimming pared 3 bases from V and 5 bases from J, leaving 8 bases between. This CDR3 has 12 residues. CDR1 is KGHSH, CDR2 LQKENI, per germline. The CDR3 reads CASSPSGDEQYF. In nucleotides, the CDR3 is TGTGCCAGCTCACCCTCGGGGGACGAGCAGTACTTC.

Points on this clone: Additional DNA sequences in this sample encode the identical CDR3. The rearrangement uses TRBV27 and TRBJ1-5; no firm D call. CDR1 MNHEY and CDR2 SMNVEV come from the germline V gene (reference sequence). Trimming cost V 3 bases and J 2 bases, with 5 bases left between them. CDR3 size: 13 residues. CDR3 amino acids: CASSFSGNQPQHF. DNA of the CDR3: TGTGCCAGCAGTTTCTCCGGCAATCAGCCCCAGCATTTT.

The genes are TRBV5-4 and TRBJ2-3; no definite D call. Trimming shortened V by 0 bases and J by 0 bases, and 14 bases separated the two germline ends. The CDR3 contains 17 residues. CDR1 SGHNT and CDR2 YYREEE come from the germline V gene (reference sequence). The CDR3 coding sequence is TGTGCCAGCAGCTTGGGGCAGACCGACTCTAGCACAGATACGCAGTATTTT. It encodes CASSLGQTDSSTDTQYF.

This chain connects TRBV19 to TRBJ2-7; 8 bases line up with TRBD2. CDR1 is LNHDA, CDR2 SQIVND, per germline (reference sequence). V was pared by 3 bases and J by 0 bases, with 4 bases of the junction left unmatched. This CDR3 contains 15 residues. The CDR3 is CASSIVGTSSYEQYF. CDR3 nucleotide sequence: TGTGCCAGTAGTATCGTTGGGACTAGCTCCTACGAGCAGTACTTC.

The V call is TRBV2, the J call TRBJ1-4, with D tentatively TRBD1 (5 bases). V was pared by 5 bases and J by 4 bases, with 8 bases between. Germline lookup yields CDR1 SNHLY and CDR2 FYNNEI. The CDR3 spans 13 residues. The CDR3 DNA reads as TGTGCCAGCAGTAGACAGTATAATGAAAAACTGTTTTTT. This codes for CASSRQYNEKLFF. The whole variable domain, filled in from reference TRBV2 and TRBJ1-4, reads EPEVTQTPSHQVTQMGQEVILRCVPISNHLYFYWYRQILGQKVEFLVSFYNNEISEKSEIFDDQFSVERPDGSNFTLKIRSTKLEDSAMYFCASSRQYNEKLFFGSGTQLSVL.

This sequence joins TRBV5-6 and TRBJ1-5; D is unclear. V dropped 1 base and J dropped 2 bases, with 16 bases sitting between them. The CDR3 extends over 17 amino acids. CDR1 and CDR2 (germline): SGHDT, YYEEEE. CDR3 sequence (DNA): TGTGCCAGCAGCTTGCTTTCCCGGGCGGGTCGCAATCAGCCCCAGCATTTT. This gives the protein CASSLLSRAGRNQPQHF.

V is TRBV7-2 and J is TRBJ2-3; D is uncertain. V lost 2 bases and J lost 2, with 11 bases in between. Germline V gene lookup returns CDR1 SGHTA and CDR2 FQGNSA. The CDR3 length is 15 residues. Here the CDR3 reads CASSLRRQSTDTQYF. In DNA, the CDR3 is TGTGCCAGCAGCTTACGAAGACAATCCACAGATACGCAGTATTTT. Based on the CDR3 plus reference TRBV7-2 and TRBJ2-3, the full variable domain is GAGVSQSPSNKVTEKGKDVELRCDPISGHTALYWYRQSLGQGLEFLIYFQGNSAPDKSGLPSDRFSAERTGGSVSTLTIQRTQQEDSAVYLCASSLRRQSTDTQYFGPGTRLTVL.

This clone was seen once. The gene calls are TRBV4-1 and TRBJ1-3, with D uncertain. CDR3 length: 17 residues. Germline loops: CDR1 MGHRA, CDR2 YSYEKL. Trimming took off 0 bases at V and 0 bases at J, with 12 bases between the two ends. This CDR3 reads CASSQEGRAPSGNTIYF. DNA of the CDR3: TGCGCCAGCAGCCAAGAAGGGCGGGCCCCCTCTGGAAACACCATATATTTT.

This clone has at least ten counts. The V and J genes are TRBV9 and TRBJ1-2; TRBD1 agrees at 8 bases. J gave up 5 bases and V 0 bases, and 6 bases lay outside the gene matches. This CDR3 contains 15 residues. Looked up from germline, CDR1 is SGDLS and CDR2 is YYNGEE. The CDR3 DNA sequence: TGTGCCAGCAGCGTAGCCAGGACAGGGCTATATGGCTACACCTTC. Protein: CASSVARTGLYGYTF.